This T cell receptor beta chain came from a study of blood T cell repertoires in COVID-19. About the study: Both acute and convalescent COVID-19 samples were obtained from the United States, Italy and Spain. T cells, B-cell-depleted T cells, or PBMCs supplied cDNA or gDNA.

Study processing details: Nucleated cell number was recorded as an estimate derived from reference gene primer amplification. Sequencing used immunoSEQ multiplex PCR; TCRdb keeps in-frame clones, though not all of them. V and J calls and clone size are as listed in that table; D and trimming were resolved from the DNA. The sample gives around 290,000 clones, around 88% of which show up once; about 4.6% is in the top ten. The CDR3 length is 14 residues. Trimming removed 7 bases from V and 4 bases from J, with 19 bases in between. The germline V gene has CDR1 SQVTM and CDR2 ANQGSEA. Sequencing input: peripheral blood. This sequence originates from a man aged 40-50 years with acute or convalescent COVID-19. The V and J genes are TRBV29-1 and TRBJ1-2, with D possibly matching TRBD1 (6 bases). The CDR3 region has the DNA TGCAGCGCTGTCGGGCAGGGGATAGGCTATGGCTACACCTTC. Amino acid sequence: CSAVGQGIGYGYTF.